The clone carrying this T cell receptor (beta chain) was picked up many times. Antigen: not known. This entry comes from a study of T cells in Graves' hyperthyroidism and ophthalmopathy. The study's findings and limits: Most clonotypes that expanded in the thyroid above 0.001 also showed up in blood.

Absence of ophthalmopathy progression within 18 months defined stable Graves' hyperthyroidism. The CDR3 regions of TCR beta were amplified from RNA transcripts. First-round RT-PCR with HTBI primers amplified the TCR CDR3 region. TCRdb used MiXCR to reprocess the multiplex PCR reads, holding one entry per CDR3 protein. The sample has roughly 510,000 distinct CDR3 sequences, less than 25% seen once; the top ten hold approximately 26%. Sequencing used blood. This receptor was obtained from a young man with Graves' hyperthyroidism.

The CDR3 loop is CASSFREEDSYGYTF. DNA for the CDR3: TGTGCCAGCAGTTTTCGTGAGGAGGACAGCTATGGCTACACCTTC. The rearrangement links TRBV28 to TRBJ1-2, with D possibly being TRBD1 (6 bases). This CDR3 is built from 15 residues. Germline loops: CDR1 MDHEN, CDR2 SYDVKM. V was pared by 3 bases and J by 4 bases, with 15 bases between.